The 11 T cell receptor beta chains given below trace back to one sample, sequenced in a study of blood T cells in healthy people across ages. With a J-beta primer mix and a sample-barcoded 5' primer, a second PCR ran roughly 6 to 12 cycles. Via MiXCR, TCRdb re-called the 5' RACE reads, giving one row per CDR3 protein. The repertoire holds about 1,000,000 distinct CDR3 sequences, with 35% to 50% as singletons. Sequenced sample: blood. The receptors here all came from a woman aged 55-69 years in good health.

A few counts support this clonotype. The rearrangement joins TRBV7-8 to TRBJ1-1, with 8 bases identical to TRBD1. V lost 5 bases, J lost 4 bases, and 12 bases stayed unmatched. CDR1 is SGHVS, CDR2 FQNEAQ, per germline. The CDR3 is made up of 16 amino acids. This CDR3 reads CASSEDAGGDSTEAFF. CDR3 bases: TGTGCCAGCAGCGAGGACGCAGGGGGCGACTCCACTGAAGCTTTCTTT.

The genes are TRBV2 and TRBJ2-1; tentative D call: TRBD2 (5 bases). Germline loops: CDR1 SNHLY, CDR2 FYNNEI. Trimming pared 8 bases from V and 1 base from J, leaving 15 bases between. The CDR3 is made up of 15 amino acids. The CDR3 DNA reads TGTGCCAGCTCGATCCAGGAGGCGTCCTACAATGAGCAGTTCTTC. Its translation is CASSIQEASYNEQFF.

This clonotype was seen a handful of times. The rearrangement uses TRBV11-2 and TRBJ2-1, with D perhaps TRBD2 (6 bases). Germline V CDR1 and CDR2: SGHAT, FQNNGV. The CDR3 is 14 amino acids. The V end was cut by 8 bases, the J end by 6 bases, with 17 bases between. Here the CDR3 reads CASSRDSVTNEQFF. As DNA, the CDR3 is TGTGCCAGCTCCCGGGACTCAGTTACCAATGAGCAGTTCTTC.

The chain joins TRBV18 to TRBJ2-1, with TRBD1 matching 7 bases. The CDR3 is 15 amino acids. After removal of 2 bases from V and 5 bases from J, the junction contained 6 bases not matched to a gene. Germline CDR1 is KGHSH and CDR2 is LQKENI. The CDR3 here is CASSPRTGVNNEQFF. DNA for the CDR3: TGTGCCAGCTCACCAAGAACAGGGGTTAACAATGAGCAGTTCTTC.

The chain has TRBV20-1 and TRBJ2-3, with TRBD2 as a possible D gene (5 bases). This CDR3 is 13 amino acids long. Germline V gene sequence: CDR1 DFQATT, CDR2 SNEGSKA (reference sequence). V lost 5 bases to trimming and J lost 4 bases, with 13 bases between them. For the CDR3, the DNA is TGCAGTGCTCGCGGGTTCCGCTCAGATACGCAGTATTTT. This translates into CSARGFRSDTQYF.

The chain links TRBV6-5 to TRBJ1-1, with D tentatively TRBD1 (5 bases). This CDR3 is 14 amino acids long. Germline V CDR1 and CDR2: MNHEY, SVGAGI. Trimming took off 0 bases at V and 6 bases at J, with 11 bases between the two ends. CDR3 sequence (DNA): TGTGCCAGCAGTTACTCGCCAGGGATCGCTGAAGCTTTCTTT. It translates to CASSYSPGIAEAFF.

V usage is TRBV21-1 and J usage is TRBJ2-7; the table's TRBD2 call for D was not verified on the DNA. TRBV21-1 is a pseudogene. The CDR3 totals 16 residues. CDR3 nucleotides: TGTGCCAGCAGCTGCTCTAGCGGGAGCAGGTCCTACGAGCAGTACTTC. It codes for CASSCSSGSRSYEQYF.

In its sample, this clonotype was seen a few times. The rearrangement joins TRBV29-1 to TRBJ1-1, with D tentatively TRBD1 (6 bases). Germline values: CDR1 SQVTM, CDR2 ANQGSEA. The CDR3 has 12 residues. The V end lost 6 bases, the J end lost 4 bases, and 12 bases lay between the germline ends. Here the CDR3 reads CSVDQGPTEAFF. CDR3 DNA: TGCAGCGTAGATCAGGGGCCCACTGAAGCTTTCTTT.

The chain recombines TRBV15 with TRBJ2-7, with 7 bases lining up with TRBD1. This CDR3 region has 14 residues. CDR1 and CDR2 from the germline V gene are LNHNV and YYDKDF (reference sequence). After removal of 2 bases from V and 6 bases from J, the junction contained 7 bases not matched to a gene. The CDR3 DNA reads TGTGCCACCAGCAGAAACAGGGGTCCCTGCGAGCAGTACTTC. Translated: CATSRNRGPCEQYF.

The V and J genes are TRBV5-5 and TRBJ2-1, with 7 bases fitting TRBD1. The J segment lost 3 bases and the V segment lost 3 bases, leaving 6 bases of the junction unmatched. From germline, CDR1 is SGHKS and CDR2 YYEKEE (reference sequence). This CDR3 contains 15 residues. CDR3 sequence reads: CASSWGTAGYNEQFF. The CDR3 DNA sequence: TGTGCCAGCAGCTGGGGGACAGCAGGCTACAATGAGCAGTTCTTC.

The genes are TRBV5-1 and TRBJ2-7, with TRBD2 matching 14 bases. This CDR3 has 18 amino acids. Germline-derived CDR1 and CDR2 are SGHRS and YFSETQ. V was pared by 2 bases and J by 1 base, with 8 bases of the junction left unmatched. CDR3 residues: CASSLGLAGGLISYEQYF. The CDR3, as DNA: TGCGCCAGCAGCTTAGGACTAGCGGGAGGACTGATATCCTACGAGCAGTACTTC.